This T cell receptor (beta chain) appears in the sequencing data of a study of blood T cell repertoires in COVID-19 (TCRdb year 2020). In the study overall: Samples from collaborators originated in the United States, Italy and Spain and spanned both the acute and convalescent phases of COVID-19. A de-identified subject ID, COVID-19 status, age in years and sex were almost always included in the sample metadata. The dataset comprised deeply sampled blood TCRbeta repertoires from subjects exposed to, actively infected with, or recovered from COVID-19. The samples were drawn from the first 160 participants of the ongoing ImmuneRACE study and from roughly 1,300 subjects provided by 6 global collaborators. The material from the prospective study consisted of cDNA or gDNA derived from T cells, B-cell-depleted T cells, or PBMCs. Where available, HLA class I and class II types were obtained from metadata supplied by the sample provider rather than from assay-based typing. The repertoires were released in a freely available public database meant as a resource for research on the immune response to SARS-CoV-2. What the research found in general, with its limitations: The amount of clinical and demographic metadata varied by source and participant and was provided uncurated.

Of note for this clone: Its antigen remains undetermined. Base-call qualities are not available, and no considerably larger clone is one nucleotide away.

TCRbeta CDR3 regions were amplified from genomic DNA using the immunoSEQ Assay, a bias-controlled multiplex PCR. Per the original workflow: Nucleated cell counts per sample were estimated from amplification of reference gene primers within the assay. To quantify the absolute abundance of each unique TCRbeta CDR3 rearrangement, sequence reads were collapsed and filtered. For each sample, productive Simpson clonality was calculated as the square root of Simpson's diversity index across productive rearrangements. Drawn from immuneACCESS, this table holds only the in-frame rearrangements with V and J called that TCRdb kept. Clones are partly lost; checked studies trace under half to an unresolved V gene and leave the rest unexplained. The V and J calls and the clone size are those of that table, but D and trimming were determined from the DNA. The sample contains more than 90,000 clones, about 90% of them found a single time. Clones ranked in the top ten supply about 9.9% of the sample.

Each collaborating institution followed its own protocols to collect whole blood in K2EDTA tubes. For TCRbeta analysis, collaborators shipped samples as frozen whole blood, isolated PBMCs, or DNA extracted from either of those sample types. The sequenced sample consisted of peripheral blood. This receptor was taken from a woman aged 30 to 39 with acute or convalescent COVID-19.

The CDR3 in this case is CASNSGPSGNTIYF. The nucleotide sequence is TGTGCCAGCAACAGCGGGCCCTCTGGAAACACCATATATTTT. The rearranged segments are TRBV28 and TRBJ1-3; too little of a D gene remains to name it. V and J lose 7 bases and 0 bases, and a span of 10 bases separates them. CDR1 MDHEN and CDR2 SYDVKM are derived from the germline V gene. The CDR3 spans 14 residues, from the cysteine through the phenylalanine. Only the CDR3 DNA stays, 42 bases, in frame from base 1.